This T cell receptor beta chain originates from a study of shared clonotypes between healthy human individuals (dated by TCRdb to the early 2020s). The study in broad terms: The cohort comprised two women and a few men aged 18 to 49 years. To estimate repertoire size and how much clonotype sharing occurs between individuals, the study deeply sequenced the blood TCR repertoires of about five healthy adults. To increase sequencing depth and limit assay-specific biases, different laboratories used diverse techniques to prepare libraries and sequence TCR repertoires. Between about 0.85 and 9.5 billion PBMCs per donor were obtained by leukapheresis. Points the paper makes about the study in general: The small number of donors limited the genetic and exposure-history diversity represented. Sampling was restricted to blood, and TCR repertoires in tissue are likely to differ from TCR repertoires in blood. Pairwise subsampling indicated that sequencing depth was expected to affect the degree of clonotype sharing among donors.

Using the deep immunoSEQ assay, multiplex PCR amplified TCR CDR3 regions from genomic DNA. Extracted genomic DNA from each cell subset was distributed evenly across all wells of several immunoSEQ 96-well plates, and each plate was treated as a replicate. For unsorted PBMC, approximately 0.3 ug of genomic DNA, equivalent to tens of thousands of T cell genomes, went into each replicate PCR. Ten immunoSEQ deep assay plates were used to sequence unsorted PBMC genomic DNA. Purified libraries were measured with a Qubit 3.0 fluorometer, size-checked on a Bioanalyzer 2100, and measured again with the KAPA Library Quantification kit. Each immunoSEQ 96-well plate was sequenced on its own single-read 150-cycle Illumina NextSeq 550 flow cell. Concerning the study's data processing: Because only junctional sequences without quality scores were contained in the immunoSEQ output, filtering matching that applied to full-length reads could not be performed. To assign V/J genes and CDR3, sequences were annotated using PyIR, a Python wrapper for IgBLAST v1.9, with IMGT germline references. Reads with weak V/J assignments (E-value above 1e-6), missing CDR3, stop codons, out-of-frame junctions, or ambiguous translated residues were removed. A V3J clonotype was defined by an identical inferred V gene, J gene, and CDR3 amino acid sequence. The percentage overlap between two repertoires was calculated by dividing the number of shared unique clonotypes by the size of the smaller repertoire. Richness of each repertoire was evaluated using RTK rarefaction, the Chao1 estimator, and Recon v2.1 estimates of unobserved clonotypes. Drawn from immuneACCESS, this table holds only the in-frame rearrangements with V and J called that TCRdb kept. Clones are partly lost; checked studies trace under half to an unresolved V gene and leave the rest unexplained. The V and J calls and clone size come from that table; D and trimming were worked out from the DNA. The sample includes about half a million clones, with around 80% observed a single time. About an eighth of the sample comes from the top ten.

As to this clone: Its antigen remains unidentified. The record has no base qualities; no much larger clone is one base away.

The CDR3 spans 11 residues, from the cysteine through the phenylalanine. This entry keeps only the CDR3 DNA: 33 bases, framed from base 1. V loses 1 base, J loses 5 bases, and the germline ends lie 2 bases apart. Looking up the germline V gene (reference sequence) yields CDR1 MNHNY and CDR2 SVGAGI. The donors were healthy, HIV-negative adults with no recently reported acute infections or vaccinations. Only Caucasian adults living in Nashville, Tennessee, USA were represented among the donors. For unsorted samples, tens of millions of PBMCs were counted, and genomic DNA was extracted using the QIAamp DNA Blood Mini kit. After blood collection by leukapheresis, PBMCs were isolated using Ficoll-Histopaque density gradient centrifugation and then cryopreserved in the vapor phase of liquid nitrogen.

The sequence came from a middle-aged woman in good health. Some clones in this sample may be carry-over from other donors' samples. The sample comprised PBMCs. Rearrangement joined TRBV6-6 to TRBJ2-5; the D gene assignment is ambiguous. The base sequence is TGTGCCAGCAGTTACTGGGAGACCCAGTACTTC. Its protein is CASSYWETQYF.